This TCR beta chain originates from a study of CD8 T cells in Susac syndrome. The V end was cut by 0 bases, the J end by 8 bases, with 15 bases between. Germline V gene data show CDR1 as SGHNT and CDR2 as YYREEE (reference sequence). This CDR3 comprises 15 residues. The RNA input was roughly 0.45 to 1 ug, and it was reverse transcribed with random hexamers. Each CDR3 protein gets one entry after TCRdb re-called the immunoSEQ multiplex PCR reads with MiXCR. There are about 120,000 distinct CDR3 sequences in the sample; around 90% occur only once, and roughly 0.14% lies in the top ten. The rearrangement joins TRBV5-4 to TRBJ2-1; TRBD2 might be the D (6 bases). This TCR was sampled from a human donor in good health. Sequencing was performed on CD4+ T cells from PBMCs. The CDR3 bases are TGTGCCAGCAGCTTGGCAACTGGGGGGTATGATGAGCAGTTCTTC. This gives the protein CASSLATGGYDEQFF.